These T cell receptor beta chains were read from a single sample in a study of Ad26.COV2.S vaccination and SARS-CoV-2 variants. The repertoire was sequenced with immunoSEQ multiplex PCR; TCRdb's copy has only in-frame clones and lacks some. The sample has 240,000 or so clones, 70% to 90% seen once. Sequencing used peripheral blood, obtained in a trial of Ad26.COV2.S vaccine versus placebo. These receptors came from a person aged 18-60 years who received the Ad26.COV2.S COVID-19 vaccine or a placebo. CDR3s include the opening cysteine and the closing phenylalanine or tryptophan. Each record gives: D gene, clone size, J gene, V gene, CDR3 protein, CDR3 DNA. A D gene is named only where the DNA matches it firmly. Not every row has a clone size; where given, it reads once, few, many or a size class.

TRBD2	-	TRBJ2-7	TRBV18	CASSPAGGFNEQYF	TGTGCCAGCTCCCCCGCGGGGGGGTTCAACGAGCAGTACTTC
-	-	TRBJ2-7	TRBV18	CASSPPGKYEQYF	TGTGCCAGCTCACCCCCAGGGAAGTACGAGCAGTACTTC
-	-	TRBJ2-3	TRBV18	CASSPELASDTQYF	TGTGCCAGCTCACCAGAGTTAGCGTCAGATACGCAGTATTTT
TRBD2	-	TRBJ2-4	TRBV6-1	CASSELSSGANKNIQYF	TGTGCCAGCAGTGAACTCTCTAGCGGAGCTAACAAAAACATTCAGTACTTC
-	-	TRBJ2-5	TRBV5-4	CVTWKLGGPQETQYF	TGTGTCACCTGGAAACTGGGCGGCCCCCAAGAGACCCAGTACTTC
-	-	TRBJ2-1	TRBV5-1	CASSEVRNEQFF	TGCGCCAGCAGCGAAGTAAGGAATGAGCAGTTCTTC
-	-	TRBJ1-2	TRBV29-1	CSVDQVYGYTF	TGCAGCGTTGATCAGGTCTATGGCTACACCTTC
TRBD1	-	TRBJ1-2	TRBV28	CASTPNRDRGRYGYTF	TGTGCCAGCACCCCTAATCGGGACAGGGGGCGGTATGGCTACACCTTC
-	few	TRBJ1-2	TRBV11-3	CASSPRQGVGYTF	TGTGCCAGCAGCCCCCGCCAGGGTGTTGGCTACACCTTC
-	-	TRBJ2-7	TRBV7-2	CASSSIYEQYF	TGTGCCAGCAGCTCAATATACGAGCAGTACTTC
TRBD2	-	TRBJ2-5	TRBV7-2	CASRSRGGPTQYF	TGTGCCAGCAGGTCACGGGGGGGGCCGACCCAGTACTTC
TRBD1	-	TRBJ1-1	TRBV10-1	CASSSGTGGTEAFF	TGCGCCAGCAGCTCCGGGACAGGTGGGACTGAAGCTTTCTTT
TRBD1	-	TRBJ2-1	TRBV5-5	CASRDRVRADPYNEQFF	TGTGCCAGCAGGGACAGGGTTCGGGCGGACCCATACAATGAGCAGTTCTTC
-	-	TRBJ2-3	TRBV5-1	CASSLFGGREDTQYF	TGCGCCAGCAGCTTGTTCGGGGGGCGCGAGGATACGCAGTATTTT
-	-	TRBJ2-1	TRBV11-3	CASSLEGGPYNEQFF	TGTGCCAGCAGCTTAGAGGGGGGGCCCTACAATGAGCAGTTCTTC
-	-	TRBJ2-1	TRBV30	CAWRALGNEQFF	TGTGCCTGGAGGGCGTTAGGGAATGAGCAGTTCTTC
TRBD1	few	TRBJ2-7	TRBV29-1	CSATGTAAYEQYF	TGCAGCGCCACCGGGACAGCCGCCTACGAGCAGTACTTC
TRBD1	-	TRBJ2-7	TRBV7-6	CASSLYGTGAGYEQYF	TGTGCCAGCAGCTTATACGGGACAGGGGCGGGCTACGAGCAGTACTTC
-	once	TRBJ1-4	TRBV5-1	CASSFWPAATNEKLFF	TGCGCCAGCAGCTTTTGGCCAGCTGCAACTAATGAAAAACTGTTTTTT
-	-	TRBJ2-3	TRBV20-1	CSASKDTQYF	TGCAGTGCTAGTAAAGATACGCAGTATTTT
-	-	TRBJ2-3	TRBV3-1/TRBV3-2	CASSPGRLSDTQYF	TGTGCCAGCAGTCCGGGACGGCTATCTGATACGCAGTATTTT
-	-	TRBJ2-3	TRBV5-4	CASSGSPGDTQYF	TGTGCCAGCAGCGGGTCCCCAGGGGATACGCAGTATTTT
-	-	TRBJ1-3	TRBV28	CASSLGGISGNTIYF	TGTGCCAGCAGTTTGGGGGGCATCTCTGGAAACACCATATATTTT
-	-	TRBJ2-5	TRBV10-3	CAISESASRYQETQYF	TGTGCCATCAGTGAGTCGGCTAGCCGGTACCAAGAGACCCAGTACTTC
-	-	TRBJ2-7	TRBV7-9	CASSPPWASGPVYEQYF	TGTGCCAGCAGCCCACCTTGGGCGTCAGGGCCGGTCTACGAGCAGTACTTC
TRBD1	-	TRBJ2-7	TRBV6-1	CASSEVGQGFAEQYF	TGTGCCAGCAGTGAAGTTGGACAGGGTTTCGCCGAGCAGTACTTC
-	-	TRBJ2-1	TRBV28	CASSFDPQGSYNEQFF	TGTGCCAGCAGTTTTGACCCCCAGGGCTCCTACAATGAGCAGTTCTTC
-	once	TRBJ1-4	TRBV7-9	CASSQLEANEKLFF	TGTGCCAGCAGCCAGCTTGAGGCTAATGAAAAACTGTTTTTT
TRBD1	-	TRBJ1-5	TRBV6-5	CASRPSGGRQPQHF	TGTGCCAGCCGGCCTTCAGGGGGCAGGCAGCCCCAGCATTTT
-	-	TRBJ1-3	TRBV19	CASSTAPLTGSWTGNTIYF	TGTGCCAGTAGTACCGCCCCCCTAACAGGGTCCTGGACTGGAAACACCATATATTTT
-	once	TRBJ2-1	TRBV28	CASSPGVNEQFF	TGTGCCAGCAGTCCCGGGGTAAATGAGCAGTTCTTC
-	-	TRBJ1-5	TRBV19	CASRPFSRDFNQPQHF	TGTGCCAGTAGGCCCTTTTCCAGGGACTTCAATCAGCCCCAGCATTTT
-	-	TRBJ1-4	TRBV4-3	CASSLGVGDEKLFF	TGCGCCAGCAGCCTGGGAGTGGGGGATGAAAAACTGTTTTTT
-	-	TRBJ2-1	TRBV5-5	CASSRTQEIGGNEQFF	TGTGCCAGCAGCCGGACACAAGAAATAGGGGGCAATGAGCAGTTCTTC
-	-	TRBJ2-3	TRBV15	CATSKAQGVSDTQYF	TGTGCCACCAGCAAGGCCCAGGGTGTATCAGATACGCAGTATTTT
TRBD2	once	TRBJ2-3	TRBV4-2	CASSQVPVAGATDTQYF	TGTGCCAGCAGCCAAGTTCCCGTAGCGGGGGCCACAGATACGCAGTATTTT
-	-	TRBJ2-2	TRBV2	CASSDDAGELFF	TGTGCCAGCAGTGATGACGCCGGGGAGCTGTTTTTT
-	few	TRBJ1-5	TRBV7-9	CASSLDVREPQHF	TGTGCCAGCAGCTTAGACGTCCGAGAGCCCCAGCATTTT
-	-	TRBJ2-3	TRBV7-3	CASSSLALRTDTQYF	TGTGCCAGCAGCTCGCTAGCGCTACGCACAGATACGCAGTATTTT
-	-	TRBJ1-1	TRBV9	CASSVGGHTEAFF	TGTGCCAGCAGCGTGGGGGGGCACACTGAAGCTTTCTTT
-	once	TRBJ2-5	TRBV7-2	CASSALGGETQYF	TGTGCCAGCAGTGCCCTTGGGGGGGAGACCCAGTACTTC
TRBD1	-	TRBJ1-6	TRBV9	CASSVERGQGDSPLHF	TGTGCCAGCAGCGTAGAAAGGGGACAGGGGGATTCACCCCTCCACTTT
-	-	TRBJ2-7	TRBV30	CAWSVGVGVAGYEQYF	TGTGCCTGGAGTGTAGGTGTCGGCGTAGCCGGGTACGAGCAGTACTTC
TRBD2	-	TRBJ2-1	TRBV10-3	CAISALAGGRDEQFF	TGTGCCATCAGTGCCCTAGCGGGAGGTAGGGATGAGCAGTTCTTC
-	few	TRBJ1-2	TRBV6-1	CASSDRGRTNYGYTF	TGTGCCAGCAGTGATAGGGGGAGAACTAACTATGGCTACACCTTC
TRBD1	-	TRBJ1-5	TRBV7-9	CASSGTGPRGNQPQHF	TGTGCCAGCAGCGGGACAGGTCCCCGGGGCAATCAGCCCCAGCATTTT
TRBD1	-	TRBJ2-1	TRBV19	CASRTGPNNEQFF	TGTGCCAGCCGGACAGGCCCTAACAATGAGCAGTTCTTC
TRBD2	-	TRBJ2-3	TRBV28	CASTRGGLGDTQYF	TGTGCCAGCACCCGGGGGGGTCTTGGAGATACGCAGTATTTT
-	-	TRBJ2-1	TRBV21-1	CASSKALAFPYNEQFF	TGTGCCAGCAGCAAAGCGCTAGCATTCCCCTACAATGAGCAGTTCTTC
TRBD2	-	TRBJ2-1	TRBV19	CASMIGTGGEGNEQFF	TGTGCCAGTATGATCGGGACGGGAGGGGAAGGGAATGAGCAGTTCTTC
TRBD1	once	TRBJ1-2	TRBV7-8	CASSGPGQGRTGYTF	TGTGCCAGCAGCGGCCCGGGACAGGGGAGGACGGGCTACACCTTC
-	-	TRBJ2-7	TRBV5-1	CASSPPPGARQGTYEQYF	TGCGCCAGCAGCCCCCCCCCTGGGGCGCGTCAGGGGACTTACGAGCAGTACTTC